Each of the 17 T cell receptor beta chains below was sequenced from the same sample in a study of monozygotic twins with inflammatory bowel disease. TCRdb re-called the 5' RACE reads; every CDR3 protein appears as one record, without DNA. The table for this sample gives about 210,000 distinct CDR3 sequences. Source material: blood. All receptors come from a human donor with ulcerative colitis or Crohn's disease, or a healthy co-twin of an affected twin (not recorded which).

The chain is built from TRBV19 and TRBJ1-6; TCRdb picks TRBD1, but there is no DNA to check that call. This CDR3 has 15 amino acids. Germline V gene sequence: CDR1 LNHDA, CDR2 SQIVND (reference sequence). This chain's CDR3 is CASSPWDRGSSPLHF.

The J gene is TRBJ1-3, the V gene TRBV5-1; TCRdb returns TRBD1, unconfirmable since there is no DNA. Per the germline V gene, CDR1 is SGHRS and CDR2 is YFSETQ. The CDR3 has 15 amino acids. CDR3: CASSRFRGGGNTIYF.

The rearrangement links TRBV3-1 to TRBJ2-2. Germline CDR1 and CDR2: LGHDT and YNNKEL (reference sequence). The length of the CDR3 is 15 residues. The chain's CDR3 is CASSQELRNTGELFF.

The chain uses TRBV5-1 and TRBJ2-2; TCRdb returns TRBD1, unconfirmable since there is no DNA. Germline CDR1 is SGHRS and CDR2 is YFSETQ. The length of the CDR3 is 15 residues. CDR3 region: CASSLESGRTGELFF. Looking up the rest from reference TRBV5-1 and TRBJ2-2 gives the full variable domain: KAGVTQTPRYLIKTRGQQVTLSCSPISGHRSVSWYQQTPGQGLQFLFEYFSETQRNKGNFPGRFSGRQFSNSRSEMNVSTLELGDSALYLCASSLESGRTGELFFGEGSRLTVL.

The V and J genes are TRBV6-5 and TRBJ2-2; TCRdb reports TRBD2, a call that lacks DNA to check it against. Germline V gene sequence: CDR1 MNHEY, CDR2 SVGAGI. This CDR3 is 17 amino acids long. CDR3 amino acids: CASSYTHSGWNTGELFF.

CDR3 sequence reads: CASRQGAADTEAFF. This rearrangement joins TRBV28 to TRBJ1-1; TCRdb picks TRBD1, but there is no DNA to check that call. The CDR3 consists of 14 residues. The V gene's germline CDR1 is MDHEN and CDR2 SYDVKM.

This chain connects TRBV11-2 to TRBJ2-3; TCRdb's D call of TRBD1 is untestable without DNA. There are 14 residues in the CDR3. In germline, CDR1 is SGHAT, CDR2 FQNNGV. Here the CDR3 reads CASSRRDRVDTQYF.

The V gene is TRBV7-2, the J gene TRBJ1-6. Germline V gives CDR1 SGHTA, CDR2 FQGNSA. The CDR3 runs to 16 residues. CDR3 loop: CASSLRPQSYNSPLHF.

The rearrangement links TRBV10-2 to TRBJ2-7; as DNA is missing, the TRBD1 call by TCRdb cannot be tested. CDR1 is WSHSY, CDR2 SAAADI, per germline. This CDR3 has 13 amino acids. This CDR3 reads CASRDRDGYEQYF.

V is TRBV5-1 and J is TRBJ1-2; TCRdb lists TRBD1, though no DNA is available to test this call. CDR3 length: 15 residues. Germline V gene lookup returns CDR1 SGHRS and CDR2 YFSETQ. The CDR3 protein is CASSLGQPGGGGYTF.

This chain's CDR3 is CSAPGLAGAYYEQYF. The chain carries TRBV20-1 and TRBJ2-7; TCRdb names TRBD2, which stays unverified in the absence of DNA. The CDR3 loop spans 15 amino acids. The germline V gene encodes CDR1 DFQATT and CDR2 SNEGSKA (reference sequence).

The genes are TRBV19 and TRBJ1-2. Germline CDR1 reads LNHDA; CDR2 reads SQIVND (reference sequence). CDR3 length equals 12 residues. The CDR3 reads CASSILGYGYTF.

The rearrangement links TRBV5-4 to TRBJ2-7; the D call of TRBD2 rests on TCRdb alone, since no DNA is present to check it. CDR1 is SGHNT, CDR2 YYREEE, per germline (reference sequence). The CDR3 totals 14 residues. CDR3 loop: CASSSGGKDYEQYF.

V and J are TRBV24-1 and TRBJ2-3; the TCRdb call, TRBD1, lacks DNA for checking. CDR3 length: 15 amino acids. CDR1 KGHDR and CDR2 SFDVKD come from the germline V gene. CDR3 sequence: CATSESDRGGDTQYF.

The chain is built from TRBV6-1 and TRBJ2-7; TCRdb outputs TRBD1, but without DNA this stays unchecked. This CDR3 contains 15 residues. CDR1 and CDR2 from the germline V gene are MNHNS and SASEGT. CDR3 in amino acids: CASSLFGTGWNEQYF.

The chain couples TRBV28 to TRBJ2-2; TCRdb returns TRBD1, unconfirmable since there is no DNA. Germline V CDR1 and CDR2: MDHEN, SYDVKM. The CDR3 consists of 13 residues. The chain's CDR3 is CASTGANTGELFF.

V usage is TRBV11-2 and J usage is TRBJ2-3; absent DNA, TCRdb's TRBD2 call cannot be checked. CDR3 length: 15 amino acids. Germline V gives CDR1 SGHAT, CDR2 FQNNGV. The CDR3 spells CASSLVGGGTDTQYF.